The present T cell receptor beta chain was sequenced within a study of CD8+ T cells in alopecia areata. General study results and limits: Lesional scalp, especially alopecia totalis/universalis, showed higher clonality than normal scalp.

With respect to this clone: Its antigen is not identified.

cDNA reverse transcribed from extracted RNA served as the sequencing template. Generated by immunoSEQ multiplex PCR, the TCRdb table keeps only in-frame clones and is missing some. Of 100,000 to 150,000 clones in the sample, around 60% were seen once. PBMCs provided sorted CD4+ and CD8+ T cells. This material consisted of CD4+ T cells sorted from blood, taken at week 0. This sequence was found in a human donor with alopecia areata.

The CDR3 nucleotides read TGTGCCACCCTCCGCGGGCGGGGAACCGGTGGGGAGACCCAGTACTTC. Residues: CATLRGRGTGGETQYF. The rearrangement joins TRBV30 to TRBJ2-5; D possibly corresponds to TRBD2 (6 bases). The CDR3 contains 16 residues. Looked up from germline, CDR1 is GTSNPN and CDR2 is SVGIG (reference sequence). Trimming removed 8 bases at V and 5 bases at J, with 27 bases between.